This is a list of T cell receptor beta chains from one sample in a study of cytomegalovirus exposure and HLA in healthy donors. Profiling relied on immunoSEQ multiplex PCR, and the TCRdb table lists in-frame clones only, not all of them. The sample lists about 91,000 clones; approximately 78% were seen once. The specimen sequenced was PBMCs. The receptor set was obtained from a male donor in good health and CMV-seropositive. Both conserved end residues are part of each CDR3. D genes are given only for firm matches. Where a row states a size, it is once, few, many or the class of an expanded clone; other rows omit it.

D	V	size	J	CDR3	DNA
NA	TRBV27	few	TRBJ2-1	CASSLGSRDYNEQFF	TGTGCCAGCAGTTTAGGCTCCAGGGATTACAATGAGCAGTTCTTC
NA	TRBV5-5	NA	TRBJ1-6	CASSLSTSYNSPLHF	TGTGCCAGCAGCTTGTCTACGTCGTATAATTCACCCCTCCACTTT
NA	TRBV9	NA	TRBJ1-4	CASSKDGGMREKLFF	TGTGCCAGCAGCAAAGACGGTGGCATGCGGGAAAAACTGTTTTTT
NA	TRBV19	few	TRBJ2-6	CASSPKHHGQSPSGANVLTF	TGTGCCAGTAGTCCGAAACACCATGGGCAGTCCCCCTCTGGGGCCAACGTCCTGACTTTC
TRBD1	TRBV7-9	NA	TRBJ1-3	CASSATGGNTIYF	TGTGCCAGCAGCGCGACAGGGGGAAACACCATATATTTT
NA	TRBV7-2	NA	TRBJ1-1	CASSLAGGKAFF	TGTGCCAGCAGCTTAGCGGGGGGGAAAGCTTTCTTT
TRBD2	TRBV27	NA	TRBJ2-5	CASKELAGVLYQETQYF	TGTGCCAGCAAGGAACTAGCGGGAGTTCTGTACCAAGAGACCCAGTACTTC
NA	TRBV28	NA	TRBJ1-1	CATLAGIETEAFF	TGTGCCACCCTCGCCGGGATTGAAACTGAAGCTTTCTTT
NA	TRBV15	NA	TRBJ2-3	CATSGPIQPLAFTQYF	TGTGCCACCAGCGGACCGATCCAACCCTTAGCGTTTACGCAGTATTTT
TRBD2	TRBV5-1	NA	TRBJ2-2	CASSHPTPSGRGTGELFF	TGCGCCAGCAGCCACCCAACTCCTAGCGGGAGAGGCACCGGGGAGCTGTTTTTT
NA	TRBV14	many	TRBJ2-7	CASSQGRASYEQYF	TGTGCCAGCAGCCAAGGCAGGGCGTCCTACGAGCAGTACTTC
NA	TRBV7-8	once	TRBJ1-5	CASSLDRILNQPQHF	TGTGCCAGCAGCTTAGACAGGATCCTAAATCAGCCCCAGCATTTT
TRBD1	TRBV14	NA	TRBJ1-2	CASSRTGEYGYTF	TGTGCCAGCAGCCGGACAGGGGAGTATGGCTACACCTTC
TRBD2	TRBV20-1	NA	TRBJ2-5	CSEAGEETQYF	TGCAGTGAGGCGGGGGAAGAGACCCAGTACTTC
NA	TRBV2	NA	TRBJ1-1	CASSEPRQMNTEAFF	TGTGCCAGCAGTGAGCCTAGGCAGATGAACACTGAAGCTTTCTTT
TRBD2	TRBV27	NA	TRBJ2-1	CASSFYMSGNLYNEQFF	TGTGCCAGCAGTTTCTATATGAGCGGGAACCTCTACAATGAGCAGTTCTTC
NA	TRBV27	NA	TRBJ1-3	CASSRGGGNTIYF	TGTGCCAGCAGTAGGGGGGGTGGAAACACCATATATTTT
NA	TRBV30	once	TRBJ2-3	CAWSRTDRGDTQYF	TGTGCCTGGAGCAGGACTGATCGGGGAGATACGCAGTATTTT
NA	TRBV18	NA	TRBJ1-2	CASSPRQSPGANYGYTF	TGTGCCAGCTCACCTAGACAGAGCCCTGGCGCTAACTATGGCTACACCTTC
TRBD1	TRBV5-4	NA	TRBJ1-2	CASSPDRAPNYGYTF	TGTGCCAGCAGCCCTGACAGGGCCCCAAACTATGGCTACACCTTC
NA	TRBV30	few	TRBJ1-3	CAWTARRNTIYF	TGTGCCTGGACGGCCAGGAGGAACACCATATATTTT
NA	TRBV7-8	NA	TRBJ2-1	CASSTRGSLLVSYNEQFF	TGTGCCAGCAGCACCAGGGGTTCCCTTCTTGTATCCTACAATGAGCAGTTCTTC
TRBD1	TRBV5-6	few	TRBJ1-5	CASSLQGAHQPQHF	TGTGCCAGCAGCCTACAGGGGGCGCATCAGCCCCAGCATTTT
NA	TRBV15	NA	TRBJ2-1	CATSSDSLRSYNEQFF	TGTGCCACCAGCAGCGACAGCCTAAGGTCCTACAATGAGCAGTTCTTC
TRBD2	TRBV30	NA	TRBJ2-3	CAWSPGLAGGQVFGDTQYF	TGTGCCTGGAGTCCGGGACTAGCGGGGGGGCAGGTTTTTGGAGATACGCAGTATTTT
NA	TRBV6-6	NA	TRBJ2-6	CGTKPSSGANVLTF	TGTGGAACAAAACCCAGCTCTGGGGCCAACGTCCTGACTTTC
NA	TRBV7-8	NA	TRBJ2-1	CASSQVGRINEQFF	TGTGCCAGCAGCCAAGTGGGGCGGATCAATGAGCAGTTCTTC
TRBD2	TRBV7-9	NA	TRBJ2-2	CASSWGLAGEYTGELFF	TGTGCCAGCAGCTGGGGACTAGCGGGGGAATACACCGGGGAGCTGTTTTTT
NA	TRBV15	few	TRBJ1-1	CATSPGLGQFTEAFF	TGTGCCACCAGTCCGGGACTCGGGCAATTCACTGAAGCTTTCTTT
TRBD2	TRBV18	NA	TRBJ2-3	CASSPAGVVDTQYF	TGTGCCAGCTCACCTGCGGGAGTGGTAGATACGCAGTATTTT
NA	TRBV30	NA	TRBJ2-1	CAWDYADNEQFF	TGTGCCTGGGACTACGCAGACAATGAGCAGTTCTTC
TRBD2	TRBV5-1	NA	TRBJ2-3	CASSLGLAGSTDTQYF	TGCGCCAGCAGCTTGGGCCTAGCGGGAAGCACAGATACGCAGTATTTT
TRBD1	TRBV27	NA	TRBJ1-5	CASRAGGAGQPQHF	TGTGCCAGCAGGGCAGGGGGCGCAGGTCAGCCCCAGCATTTT
TRBD1	TRBV27	NA	TRBJ1-1	CASSPGQSNTEAFF	TGTGCCAGCAGTCCGGGACAGTCGAACACTGAAGCTTTCTTT
NA	TRBV19	NA	TRBJ2-3	CASRGRGSADTQYF	TGTGCCAGTAGGGGTAGGGGGTCGGCAGATACGCAGTATTTT
NA	TRBV7-3	NA	TRBJ1-1	CASSLSGRNTEAFF	TGTGCCAGCAGCTTATCCGGTCGGAACACTGAAGCTTTCTTT
TRBD2	TRBV6-5	once	TRBJ2-2	CASSYPTSENTGELFF	TGTGCCAGCAGTTACCCGACTAGCGAGAACACCGGGGAGCTGTTTTTT
NA	TRBV18	NA	TRBJ2-1	CASSGGVYNEQFF	TGTGCCAGCTCAGGAGGGGTATACAATGAGCAGTTCTTC
TRBD1	TRBV2	NA	TRBJ2-7	CASSEVGQGYEQYF	TGTGCCAGCAGTGAAGTGGGACAGGGGTACGAGCAGTACTTC
NA	TRBV6-6	NA	TRBJ1-1	CASSDTGSPIAEAFF	TGTGCCAGCAGTGACACAGGGAGTCCCATCGCTGAAGCTTTCTTT
TRBD1	TRBV4-1	few	TRBJ1-6	CASSQPRQGPNSPLHF	TGCGCCAGCAGCCAACCACGACAGGGCCCTAATTCACCCCTCCACTTT
TRBD1	TRBV9	NA	TRBJ2-3	CASSGKTGARTDTQYF	TGTGCCAGCAGCGGAAAGACAGGGGCTAGGACAGATACGCAGTATTTT
TRBD2	TRBV27	NA	TRBJ2-7	CASNSASGGFYEQYF	TGTGCCAGCAATTCCGCAAGCGGGGGATTCTACGAGCAGTACTTC
TRBD1	TRBV30	once	TRBJ2-4	CAWETGAKNIQYF	TGTGCCTGGGAGACAGGGGCCAAAAACATTCAGTACTTC
NA	TRBV27	NA	TRBJ2-7	CASSPAQDSYEQYF	TGTGCCAGCAGCCCCGCCCAGGATAGCTACGAGCAGTACTTC
TRBD2	TRBV9	NA	TRBJ2-1	CASSPRQGTSSYNEQFF	TGTGCCAGCAGCCCGAGGCAGGGGACTAGCTCCTACAATGAGCAGTTCTTC
TRBD2	TRBV5-4	NA	TRBJ2-5	CASSFSGGIETQYF	TGTGCCAGCAGCTTCTCGGGAGGGATAGAGACCCAGTACTTC
NA	TRBV7-9	NA	TRBJ2-3	CASSLGEGGTDTQYF	TGTGCCAGCAGCTTAGGGGAGGGGGGCACAGATACGCAGTATTTT
NA	TRBV5-6	once	TRBJ2-5	CASSLYGGQETQYF	TGTGCCAGCAGCTTGTACGGGGGACAAGAGACCCAGTACTTC
NA	TRBV5-4	NA	TRBJ1-2	CASSFTVGANYGYTF	TGTGCCAGCAGCTTCACAGTCGGCGCTAACTATGGCTACACCTTC
NA	TRBV7-2	NA	TRBJ2-5	CASSSSVYGGTQYF	TGTGCCAGCAGCTCTAGCGTATACGGGGGGACCCAGTACTTC
TRBD1	TRBV2	NA	TRBJ1-2	CASSRDRGDYGYTF	TGTGCCAGCAGTAGGGACAGGGGAGACTATGGCTACACCTTC
NA	TRBV7-9	few	TRBJ2-3	CASGWGADTQYF	TGTGCCAGTGGATGGGGCGCAGATACGCAGTATTTT
TRBD1	TRBV28	NA	TRBJ1-1	CASSFGTGITEAFF	TGTGCCAGCAGTTTCGGGACAGGGATCACTGAAGCTTTCTTT
NA	TRBV7-2	NA	TRBJ2-7	CASSRQESSYEQYF	TGTGCCAGCAGTAGACAGGAGAGCTCCTACGAGCAGTACTTC
TRBD1	TRBV7-9	NA	TRBJ1-2	CASSFLPPGQGARGYTF	TGTGCCAGCAGCTTCCTTCCGCCGGGACAGGGGGCGCGCGGCTACACCTTC
NA	TRBV5-6	NA	TRBJ2-2	CASSWSSGELFF	TGTGCCAGCAGCTGGAGCAGCGGGGAGCTGTTTTTT